The source of this TCR beta chain is a study of blood T cell repertoires in COVID-19. V lost 5 bases, J lost 9 bases, and 6 bases stayed unmatched. The germline V gene encodes CDR1 SGHTA and CDR2 FQGTGA. The CDR3 runs to 13 residues. Sequenced by immunoSEQ multiplex PCR; TCRdb stores in-frame clones only, minus some. Seen here are some 210,000 clones, roughly 90% observed once, and the top ten hold around 0.84%. V is TRBV7-3 and J is TRBJ2-1, with 8 positions matching TRBD1. The receptor comes from a man in his 60s with COVID-19, enrolled during active disease. The sample taken for sequencing was peripheral blood. CDR3 protein: CASSQDRDGEQFF. Written as DNA, the CDR3 is TGTGCCAGCAGCCAGGACAGGGATGGTGAGCAGTTCTTC.